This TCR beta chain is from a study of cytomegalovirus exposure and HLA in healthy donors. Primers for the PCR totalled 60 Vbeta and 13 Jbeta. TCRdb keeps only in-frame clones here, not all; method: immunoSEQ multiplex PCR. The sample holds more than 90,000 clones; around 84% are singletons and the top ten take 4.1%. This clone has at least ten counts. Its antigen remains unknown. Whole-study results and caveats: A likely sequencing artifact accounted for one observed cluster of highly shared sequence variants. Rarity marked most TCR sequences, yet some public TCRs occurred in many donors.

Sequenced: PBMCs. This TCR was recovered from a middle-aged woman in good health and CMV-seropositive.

This chain's CDR3 is CASSPTGNQPQHF. As DNA, the CDR3 is TGTGCCAGCAGTCCGACTGGTAATCAGCCCCAGCATTTT. The genes are TRBV6-4 and TRBJ1-5; no reliable D call. Germline V gene sequence: CDR1 MRHNA, CDR2 SNTAGT. The CDR3 consists of 13 residues. V lost 5 bases, J lost 4 bases, and 9 bases lay in between.